The 21 T cell receptor beta chains reported below all come from one sample, sequenced in a study of blood T cell repertoires in COVID-19. The method was immunoSEQ multiplex PCR; TCRdb's version includes in-frame clones alone and lacks a portion of them. Among about 40,000 clones listed, about 80% were seen once. Specimen: peripheral blood. Source of these receptors: a woman aged 55-70 years with acute or convalescent COVID-19.

This sequence joins TRBV7-2 and TRBJ1-3; D ambiguous. Germline-derived CDR1 and CDR2 are SGHTA and FQGNSA. V was cut by 3 bases and J by 3 bases, with 9 bases left in between. The CDR3 totals 14 residues. As DNA, the CDR3 is TGTGCCAGCAGCTTTTCCGGGGATGGAAACACCATATATTTT. Translated, it gives CASSFSGDGNTIYF. Supplemented by reference TRBV7-2 and TRBJ1-3, the full variable domain reads GAGVSQSPSNKVTEKGKDVELRCDPISGHTALYWYRQSLGQGLEFLIYFQGNSAPDKSGLPSDRFSAERTGGSVSTLTIQRTQQEDSAVYLCASSFSGDGNTIYFGEGSWLTVV.

This chain joins TRBV27 and TRBJ2-7; D not certain. V lost 5 bases, J lost 6 bases, and 11 bases lay in between. This CDR3 region has 12 residues. Germline V gene data show CDR1 as MNHEY and CDR2 as SMNVEV (reference sequence). The CDR3 sequence: CASSRRSGEQYF. The CDR3, as DNA: TGTGCCAGCAGTAGAAGGTCGGGCGAGCAGTACTTC.

The CDR3 loop is CASRTGNGETQYF. The CDR3 DNA follows: TGTGCCAGTAGAACAGGGAATGGAGAGACCCAGTACTTC. The chain recombines TRBV19 with TRBJ2-5; D possibly corresponds to TRBD1 (6 bases). Trimming removed 6 bases from V and 4 bases from J, with 12 bases in between. CDR1 is LNHDA, CDR2 SQIVND, per germline (reference sequence). This CDR3 comprises 13 residues.

J is TRBJ1-1 and V is TRBV5-1; TRBD1 might be the D (5 bases). Germline V CDR1 and CDR2: SGHRS, YFSETQ. Trimming removed 7 bases at V and 5 bases at J, with 12 bases between. There are 12 residues in the CDR3. The CDR3 loop is CASRDGGTEAFF. The CDR3 region has the DNA TGCGCCAGCCGGGACGGAGGGACTGAAGCTTTCTTT.

The V call is TRBV5-6, the J call TRBJ1-1; weak D call: TRBD1 (5 bases). The germline CDR1 and CDR2 sequences are SGHDT and YYEEEE. This CDR3 has 14 amino acids. The V gene lost 0 bases and the J gene lost 5 bases, with 11 bases spanning the gap. This CDR3 is CASSLGGGGTEAFF. CDR3 DNA sequence: TGTGCCAGCAGCTTGGGTGGGGGAGGTACTGAAGCTTTCTTT.

The chain joins TRBV28 to TRBJ2-7; tentative D call: TRBD2 (7 bases). The germline V gene encodes CDR1 MDHEN and CDR2 SYDVKM. The CDR3 has 16 residues. V dropped 3 bases and J dropped 3 bases, with 18 bases sitting between them. The CDR3 is CASSFGEAGDYYEQYF. The CDR3 DNA sequence: TGTGCCAGCAGTTTTGGGGAGGCAGGGGACTACTACGAGCAGTACTTC.

The V gene is TRBV7-2, the J gene TRBJ1-2; 12 positions agree with TRBD1. The CDR3 loop spans 17 amino acids. CDR1 is SGHTA, CDR2 FQGNSA, per germline. The junction had 9 bases not matched to a gene; V was cut back by 6 bases and J by 1 base. CDR3 bases: TGTGCCAGCAGATCAATGGGACAGGGGGCGGGTAACTATGGCTACACCTTC. The encoded protein is CASRSMGQGAGNYGYTF.

J is TRBJ2-7 and V is TRBV29-1; 9 positions agree with TRBD1. The junction had 5 bases not matched to a gene; V was cut back by 4 bases and J by 1 base. From germline, CDR1 is SQVTM and CDR2 ANQGSEA. This CDR3 has 14 amino acids. In DNA, the CDR3 is TGCAGCGTTGTAGGGACAGGGAAGTCCTACGAGCAGTACTTC. Amino acids: CSVVGTGKSYEQYF.

This clone has just one count. In DNA, the CDR3 is TGCGCCAGCAGGGGGGGTACAGGACGGGGCACTGAAGCTTTCTTT. It is translated as CASRGGTGRGTEAFF. The J gene is TRBJ1-1, the V gene TRBV5-1, with D perhaps matching TRBD1 (5 bases). Trimming shortened V by 5 bases and J by 4 bases, and 18 bases separated the two germline ends. Germline V lookup: CDR1 SGHRS, CDR2 YFSETQ. The CDR3 is made up of 15 amino acids.

The chain couples TRBV9 to TRBJ2-1; no definite D call. From germline, CDR1 is SGDLS and CDR2 YYNGEE. The CDR3 covers 17 residues. V was trimmed by 0 bases and J by 4 bases, leaving 17 bases between them. The CDR3 DNA sequence: TGTGCCAGCAGCGTAGTATCTGAGTCGATTCTGTACAATGAGCAGTTCTTC. Encoded protein: CASSVVSESILYNEQFF. Full variable domain (outside the CDR3, taken from reference TRBV9 and TRBJ2-1): DSGVTQTPKHLITATGQRVTLRCSPRSGDLSVYWYQQSLDQGLQFLIQYYNGEERAKGNILERFSAQQFPDLHSELNLSSLELGDSALYFCASSVVSESILYNEQFFGPGTRLTVL.

This sequence joins TRBV9 and TRBJ2-5, with a tentative D call TRBD2 (5 bases). V shed 3 bases and J shed 5 bases, with 14 bases lying between them. The germline CDR1 and CDR2 sequences are SGDLS and YYNGEE. The CDR3 runs to 14 residues. CDR3: CASSESASWETQYF. CDR3 bases: TGTGCCAGCAGCGAATCGGCTAGCTGGGAGACCCAGTACTTC.

CDR3 bases: TGTGCCAGCAGCTTGGACCGGGACAGTAAACAGCCCCAGCATTTT. This codes for CASSLDRDSKQPQHF. The chain links TRBV7-9 to TRBJ1-5, with TRBD1 matching over 7 bases. The V segment lost 3 bases and the J segment 7 bases; nucleotides outside the gene matches: 9. The germline V gene has CDR1 SEHNR and CDR2 FQNEAQ (reference sequence). CDR3 size: 15 residues. The full variable domain, rest sourced from reference TRBV7-9 and TRBJ1-5, is DTGVSQNPRHKITKRGQNVTFRCDPISEHNRLYWYRQTLGQGPEFLTYFQNEAQLEKSRLLSDRFSAERPKGSFSTLEIQRTEQGDSAMYLCASSLDRDSKQPQHFGDGTRLSIL.

V and J are TRBV27 and TRBJ2-7, with 9 bases fitting TRBD2. CDR1 and CDR2 from the germline V gene are MNHEY and SMNVEV (reference sequence). The CDR3 has 15 residues. With V trimmed by 6 bases and J by 2 bases, 8 bases remained unmatched. As DNA, the CDR3 is TGTGCCAGCAGGGCTCTGACTAGCGGTCCCTACGAGCAGTACTTC. Protein product: CASRALTSGPYEQYF.

The CDR3 protein is CASSLGTGKGTEAFF. The CDR3 region has the DNA TGTGCCAGCAGCCTCGGGACAGGGAAAGGAACTGAAGCTTTCTTT. The V gene is TRBV7-3, the J gene TRBJ1-1, with 9 positions matching TRBD1. Trimming at V came to 5 bases and at J to 5 bases, leaving 9 bases not matched to a gene. This CDR3 is 15 amino acids long. The germline V gene has CDR1 SGHTA and CDR2 FQGTGA.

V gene TRBV27 combines with J gene TRBJ1-1; D ambiguous. Germline V gene data show CDR1 as MNHEY and CDR2 as SMNVEV (reference sequence). Trimming stripped 5 bases from V and 1 base from J, with 11 bases between. This CDR3 spans 14 amino acids. In nucleotides, the CDR3 is TGTGCCAGCAGTCGGGAGAATCCGAACACTGAAGCTTTCTTT. Amino acids: CASSRENPNTEAFF.

The chain couples TRBV7-3 to TRBJ2-7; TRBD1 aligns across 7 bases. With V trimmed by 3 bases and J by 7 bases, 12 bases remained unmatched. The CDR3 has 15 amino acids. The germline V gene encodes CDR1 SGHTA and CDR2 FQGTGA. The CDR3 sequence: CASSLTGTPGEEQYF. For the CDR3, the DNA is TGTGCCAGCAGCTTGACAGGGACACCCGGGGAGGAGCAGTACTTC. The full variable domain, completed using reference TRBV7-3 and TRBJ2-7, is GAGVSQTPSNKVTEKGKYVELRCDPISGHTALYWYRQSLGQGPEFLIYFQGTGAADDSGLPNDRFFAVRPEGSVSTLKIQRTERGDSAVYLCASSLTGTPGEEQYFGPGTRLTVT.

The chain links TRBV5-4 to TRBJ2-5, with a possible D match to TRBD1 (6 bases). This CDR3 comprises 14 residues. Germline CDR1 SGHNT, CDR2 YYREEE (reference sequence). The V end lost 4 bases, the J end lost 5 bases, and 15 bases lay between the germline ends. The CDR3 reads CASSTNRELETQYF. The CDR3 nucleotides are TGTGCCAGCAGCACAAACAGGGAATTGGAGACCCAGTACTTC.

The chain joins TRBV7-3 to TRBJ2-1; 7 nucleotides match TRBD2. The CDR3 covers 15 residues. Germline trimming cut 5 bases from V and 4 bases from J; bases unmatched to any gene: 8. Looked up from germline, CDR1 is SGHTA and CDR2 is FQGTGA. DNA of the CDR3: TGTGCCAGCAGCCCCGGACTAGGGAGGTACAATGAGCAGTTCTTC. Protein product: CASSPGLGRYNEQFF.

The chain employs TRBV2 and TRBJ1-1; no clear D. Trimming left V 6 bases short and J 1 base short, with 9 bases between. The CDR3 has 13 amino acids. CDR1 SNHLY and CDR2 FYNNEI come from the germline V gene. In nucleotides, the CDR3 is TGTGCCAGCAGGGTCCAGGAGAACACTGAAGCTTTCTTT. It translates to CASRVQENTEAFF.

This clone was detected a few times. The V call is TRBV7-9, the J call TRBJ2-2; TRBD2 agrees at 11 bases. Germline lookup yields CDR1 SEHNR and CDR2 FQNEAQ (reference sequence). The CDR3 length is 15 residues. The V segment lost 1 base and the J segment 5 bases; nucleotides outside the gene matches: 0. The CDR3 nucleotides read TGTGCCAGCAGCTTAGGACTAGCGGGGACCGGGGAGCTGTTTTTT. The encoded protein is CASSLGLAGTGELFF.

This chain joins TRBV7-9 and TRBJ2-2, with D possibly matching TRBD1 (6 bases). The CDR3 spans 16 residues. V shed 5 bases and J shed 4 bases, with 17 bases lying between them. The germline V gene encodes CDR1 SEHNR and CDR2 FQNEAQ (reference sequence). CDR3 in DNA: TGTGCCAGCAGCGACCACAGGGATGTCCTCACCGGGGAGCTGTTTTTT. Translating it yields CASSDHRDVLTGELFF. Full variable domain (remainder filled in from reference TRBV7-9 and TRBJ2-2): DTGVSQNPRHKITKRGQNVTFRCDPISEHNRLYWYRQTLGQGPEFLTYFQNEAQLEKSRLLSDRFSAERPKGSFSTLEIQRTEQGDSAMYLCASSDHRDVLTGELFFGEGSRLTVL.